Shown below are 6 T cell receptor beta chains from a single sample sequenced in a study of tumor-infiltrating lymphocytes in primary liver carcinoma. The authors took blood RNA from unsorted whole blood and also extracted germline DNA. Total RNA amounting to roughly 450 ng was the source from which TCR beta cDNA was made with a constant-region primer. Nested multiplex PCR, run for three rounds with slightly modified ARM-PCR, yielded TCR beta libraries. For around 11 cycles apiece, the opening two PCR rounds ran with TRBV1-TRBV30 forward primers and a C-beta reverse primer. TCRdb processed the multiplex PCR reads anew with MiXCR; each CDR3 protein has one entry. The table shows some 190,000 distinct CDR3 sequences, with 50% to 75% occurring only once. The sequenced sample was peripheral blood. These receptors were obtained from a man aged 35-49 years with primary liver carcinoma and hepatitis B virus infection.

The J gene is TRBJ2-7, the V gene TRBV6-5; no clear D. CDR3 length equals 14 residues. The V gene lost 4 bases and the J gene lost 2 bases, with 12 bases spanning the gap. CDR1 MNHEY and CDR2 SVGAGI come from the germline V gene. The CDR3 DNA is TGTGCCAGCAGTTCCCCCGGTGGGGCCTACGAGCAGTACTTC. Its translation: CASSSPGGAYEQYF.

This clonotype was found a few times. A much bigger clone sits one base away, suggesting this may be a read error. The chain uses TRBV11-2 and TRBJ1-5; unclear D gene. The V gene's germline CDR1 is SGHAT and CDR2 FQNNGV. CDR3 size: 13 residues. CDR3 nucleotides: TGTACCAGCAGCTTATCGGGGTATCAGCCCCAGCATTTT. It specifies CTSSLSGYQPQHF.

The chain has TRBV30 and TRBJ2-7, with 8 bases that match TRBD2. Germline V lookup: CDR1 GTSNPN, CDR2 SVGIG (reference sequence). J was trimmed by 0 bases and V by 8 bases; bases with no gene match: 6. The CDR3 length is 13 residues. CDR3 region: CAAKRESSYEQYF. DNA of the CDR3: TGTGCCGCCAAGCGGGAGAGCTCCTACGAGCAGTACTTC.

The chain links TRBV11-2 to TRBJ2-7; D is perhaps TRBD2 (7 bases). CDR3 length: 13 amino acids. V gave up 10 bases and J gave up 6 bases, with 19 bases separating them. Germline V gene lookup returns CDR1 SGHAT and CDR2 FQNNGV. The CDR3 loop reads CAISLNREGEQYF. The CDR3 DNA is TGTGCCATCAGTCTGAACAGGGAGGGCGAGCAGTACTTC. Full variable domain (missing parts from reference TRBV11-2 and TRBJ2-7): EAGVAQSPRYKIIEKRQSVAFWCNPISGHATLYWYQQILGQGPKLLIQFQNNGVVDDSQLPKDRFSAERLKGVDSTLKIQPAKLEDSAVYLCAISLNREGEQYFGPGTRLTVT.

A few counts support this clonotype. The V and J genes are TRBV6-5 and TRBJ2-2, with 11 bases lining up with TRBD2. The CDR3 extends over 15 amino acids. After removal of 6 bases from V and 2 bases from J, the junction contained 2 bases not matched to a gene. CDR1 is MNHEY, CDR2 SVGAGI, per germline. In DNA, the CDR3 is TGTGCCAGCAGAAGACTAGCGGGAAACACCGGGGAGCTGTTTTTT. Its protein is CASRRLAGNTGELFF.

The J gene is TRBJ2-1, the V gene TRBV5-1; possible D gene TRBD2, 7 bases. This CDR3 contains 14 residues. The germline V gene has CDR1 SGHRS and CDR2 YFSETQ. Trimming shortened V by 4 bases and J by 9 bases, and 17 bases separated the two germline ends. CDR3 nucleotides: TGCGCCAGCAGCGCGGATTGGGGGGGCGGTGAGCAGTTCTTC. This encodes CASSADWGGGEQFF. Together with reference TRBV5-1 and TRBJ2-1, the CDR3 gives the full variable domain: KAGVTQTPRYLIKTRGQQVTLSCSPISGHRSVSWYQQTPGQGLQFLFEYFSETQRNKGNFPGRFSGRQFSNSRSEMNVSTLELGDSALYLCASSADWGGGEQFFGPGTRLTVL.